Below, 4 T cell receptor beta chains from the same sample are listed, as sequenced in a study of control samples from healthy donors and cancer patients. Clones were sequenced by immunoSEQ multiplex PCR, and TCRdb holds only the in-frame ones, with some missing. The table lists about 89,000 clones, more than 70% of them singletons. The sample taken for sequencing was blood. These receptors all come from a middle-aged woman in good health.

CDR3 amino acids: CSVTGGTNTEAFF. The CDR3, as DNA: TGCAGCGTCACAGGGGGCACGAACACTGAAGCTTTCTTT. The chain uses TRBV29-1 and TRBJ1-1; 9 bases match TRBD1. The ends lost 6 bases at V and 1 base at J; junction bases unmatched: 3. The CDR3 covers 13 residues. The germline V gene encodes CDR1 SQVTM and CDR2 ANQGSEA.

The rearrangement joins TRBV30 to TRBJ2-3; TRBD1 agrees at 9 bases. The CDR3 loop spans 15 amino acids. Germline assignment: CDR1 GTSNPN and CDR2 SVGIG (reference sequence). V dropped 5 bases and J dropped 0; count of bases not matched to a gene: 6. This CDR3 is CAWAPGTGSTDTQYF. As DNA, the CDR3 is TGTGCCTGGGCCCCGGGGACAGGGAGCACAGATACGCAGTATTTT.

The chain couples TRBV9 to TRBJ2-3, with 11 bases matching TRBD2. Trimming removed 6 bases from V and 1 base from J; junction bases left unmatched: 4. The CDR3 totals 15 residues. Germline CDR1 reads SGDLS; CDR2 reads YYNGEE. This CDR3 is CASTLTSGGTDTQYF. DNA of the CDR3: TGTGCCAGCACCCTGACTAGCGGGGGCACAGATACGCAGTATTTT.

DNA for the CDR3: TGTGCCTGGAGTCTGAAAATTAACTATGGCTACACCTTC. It translates to CAWSLKINYGYTF. The rearrangement uses TRBV30 and TRBJ1-2; D gene uncertain. V gave up 2 bases and J gave up 1 base, with 8 bases separating them. Germline CDR1 reads GTSNPN; CDR2 reads SVGIG (reference sequence). The CDR3 is 13 residues long.